This TCR beta chain was observed in a study of radiation and T cells in renal cell carcinoma. Overall study context: Nephrectomy followed 15 Gy stereotactic body radiation by 4 weeks. Study-wide results and caveats: Top tumor clonotypes rose in blood 2 weeks post-radiation, then contracted.

About this clone itself: Its specificity is not known.

Sequenced by immunoSEQ multiplex PCR; TCRdb stores in-frame clones only, minus some. The sample comprises about 130,000 clones, roughly 85% of which are singletons, and less than 3.5% rests with the top ten. Per germline, CDR1 SGDLS and CDR2 YYNGEE. The CDR3 is made up of 14 amino acids. V lost 5 bases, J lost 8 bases, and 19 bases lay in between. Time point specified: baseline pretreatment blood. As for treatment: 15 Gy SBRT to primary tumor, nephrectomy 4 weeks later. After SBRT, blood was collected at 2 and 4 weeks, plus baseline. This receptor was taken from a woman aged 55-70 years with renal cell carcinoma. The source material was blood, sampled from a patient whose treatment included radiotherapy and nephrectomy. The chain recombines TRBV9 with TRBJ1-2; D is uncertain. The CDR3 loop is CASRAREWEGGYTF. The CDR3 coding sequence is TGTGCCAGCAGGGCCCGGGAGTGGGAAGGAGGCTACACCTTC. Based on the CDR3 plus reference TRBV9 and TRBJ1-2, the full variable domain is DSGVTQTPKHLITATGQRVTLRCSPRSGDLSVYWYQQSLDQGLQFLIQYYNGEERAKGNILERFSAQQFPDLHSELNLSSLELGDSALYFCASRAREWEGGYTFGSGTRLTVV.